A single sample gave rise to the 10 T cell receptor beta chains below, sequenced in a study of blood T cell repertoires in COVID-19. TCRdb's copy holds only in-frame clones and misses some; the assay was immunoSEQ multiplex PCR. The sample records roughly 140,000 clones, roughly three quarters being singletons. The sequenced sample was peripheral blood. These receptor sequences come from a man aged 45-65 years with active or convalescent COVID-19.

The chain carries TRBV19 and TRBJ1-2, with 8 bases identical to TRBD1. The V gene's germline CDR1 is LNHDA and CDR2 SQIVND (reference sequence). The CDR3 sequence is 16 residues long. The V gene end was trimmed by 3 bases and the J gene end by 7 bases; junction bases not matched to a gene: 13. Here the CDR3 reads CASSIISAGGAVGYTF. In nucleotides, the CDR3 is TGTGCCAGTAGTATTATATCGGCAGGGGGCGCGGTTGGCTACACCTTC.

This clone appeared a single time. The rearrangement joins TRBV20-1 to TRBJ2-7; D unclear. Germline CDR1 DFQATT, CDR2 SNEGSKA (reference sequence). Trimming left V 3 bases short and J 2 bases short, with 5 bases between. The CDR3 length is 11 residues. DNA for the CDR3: TGCAGTGCTAGCGCAGCCTACGAGCAGTACTTC. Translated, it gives CSASAAYEQYF.

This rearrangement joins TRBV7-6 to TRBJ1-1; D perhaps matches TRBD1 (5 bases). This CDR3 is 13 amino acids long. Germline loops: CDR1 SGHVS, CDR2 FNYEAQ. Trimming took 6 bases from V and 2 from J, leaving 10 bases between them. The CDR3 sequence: CASRLTGNTEAFF. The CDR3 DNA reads TGTGCCAGCAGGTTAACAGGTAACACTGAAGCTTTCTTT.

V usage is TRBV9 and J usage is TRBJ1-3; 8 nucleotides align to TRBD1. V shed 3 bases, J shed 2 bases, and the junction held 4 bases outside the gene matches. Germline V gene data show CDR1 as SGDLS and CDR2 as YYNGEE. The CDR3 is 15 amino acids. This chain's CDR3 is CASSEDRVAGNTIYF. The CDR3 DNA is TGTGCCAGCAGCGAGGACAGGGTCGCTGGAAACACCATATATTTT.

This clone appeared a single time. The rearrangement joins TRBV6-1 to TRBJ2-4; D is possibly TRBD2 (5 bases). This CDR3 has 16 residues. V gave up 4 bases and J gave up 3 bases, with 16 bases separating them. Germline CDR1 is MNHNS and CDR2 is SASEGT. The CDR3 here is CASSGDGVLGKNIQYF. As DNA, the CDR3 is TGTGCCAGCAGTGGTGACGGGGTGCTCGGCAAAAACATTCAGTACTTC.

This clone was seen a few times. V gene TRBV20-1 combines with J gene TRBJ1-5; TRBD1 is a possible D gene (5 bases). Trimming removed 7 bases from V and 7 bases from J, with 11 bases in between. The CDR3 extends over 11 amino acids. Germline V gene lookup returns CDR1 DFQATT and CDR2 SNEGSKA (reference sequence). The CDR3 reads CSVSQGQPQHF. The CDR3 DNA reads TGCAGTGTCTCCCAGGGCCAGCCCCAGCATTTT.

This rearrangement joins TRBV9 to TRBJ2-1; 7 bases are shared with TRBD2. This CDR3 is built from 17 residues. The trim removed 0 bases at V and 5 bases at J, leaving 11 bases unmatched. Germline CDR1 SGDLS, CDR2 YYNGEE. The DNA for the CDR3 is TGTGCCAGCAGCGTAGGAGGTAGCCTAGCGGCCCACAATGAGCAGTTCTTC. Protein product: CASSVGGSLAAHNEQFF.

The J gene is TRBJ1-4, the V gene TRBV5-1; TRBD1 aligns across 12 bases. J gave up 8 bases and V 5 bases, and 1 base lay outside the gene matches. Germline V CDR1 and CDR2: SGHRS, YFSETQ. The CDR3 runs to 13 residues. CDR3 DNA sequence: TGCGCCAGCAGTGGGACAGGGGGCGAAAAACTGTTTTTT. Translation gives CASSGTGGEKLFF.

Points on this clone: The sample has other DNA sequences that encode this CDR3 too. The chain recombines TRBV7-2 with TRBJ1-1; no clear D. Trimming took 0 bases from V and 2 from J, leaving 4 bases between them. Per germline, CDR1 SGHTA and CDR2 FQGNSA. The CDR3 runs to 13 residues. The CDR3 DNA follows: TGTGCCAGCAGCTTAGCTCGTAACACTGAAGCTTTCTTT. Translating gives CASSLARNTEAFF.

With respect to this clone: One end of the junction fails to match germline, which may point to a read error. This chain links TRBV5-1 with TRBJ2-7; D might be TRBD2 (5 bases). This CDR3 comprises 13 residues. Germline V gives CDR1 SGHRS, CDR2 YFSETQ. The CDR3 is CASSLDGLYEQYF. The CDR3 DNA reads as TGCGCCAGCAGTTTGGACGGACTCTACGAGCAGTACTTC. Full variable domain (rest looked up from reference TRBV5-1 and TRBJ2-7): KAGVTQTPRYLIKTRGQQVTLSCSPISGHRSVSWYQQTPGQGLQFLFEYFSETQRNKGNFPGRFSGRQFSNSRSEMNVSTLELGDSALYLCASSLDGLYEQYFGPGTRLTVT.